The clone carrying this T cell receptor beta chain was detected once. The V gene's germline CDR1 is MNHEY and CDR2 SVGEGT. The CDR3 runs to 16 residues. The V and J ends lost 6 bases and 2 bases respectively, with 19 bases between them. Here immunoSEQ multiplex PCR was the method, and the copy in TCRdb shows in-frame clones only, minus some. The data contain fewer than 150,000 clones, roughly 87% of them seen just once; the ten biggest clones take up roughly 9.8%. The data were taken from a study of T cell responses to AZD1222 COVID-19 vaccine. V is TRBV6-2 or TRBV6-3 and J is TRBJ1-2; D remains unclear. This clonotype was sampled from an adult in good health. The material was peripheral blood, obtained on day 0 of AZD1222 vaccination. This CDR3 is CASSPTPEQANYGYTF. The CDR3 DNA sequence: TGTGCCAGCAGCCCTACCCCCGAGCAGGCGAACTATGGCTACACCTTC.